Listed below are T cell receptor beta chains from one sample, sequenced in a study of blood T cell repertoires in COVID-19. Using immunoSEQ multiplex PCR, the repertoire was profiled, and TCRdb retains in-frame clones only, with some absent. The table includes about 260,000 clones, over 80% detected once. The sequencing sample was made of peripheral blood. These receptors were obtained from a woman in her 70s with COVID-19, enrolled during active disease. Each CDR3 is given with its conserved first and last residue. D genes are given only for firm matches. Only part of the rows carry a size: once, few, many, or a class if the clone is expanded.

j_call v_call clone_size d_call cdr3_nt cdr3_aa
TRBJ1-3 TRBV9 - TRBD1 TGTGCCAGCAGCGCCACACCAGGACAGGCTGGAAACACCATATATTTT CASSATPGQAGNTIYF
TRBJ1-2 TRBV20-1 - - TGCAGTGCTAGAGATATAAGGACAGCCACCTTC CSARDIRTATF
TRBJ2-7 TRBV4-3 few - TGCGCCAGCAGCCAAGACAGCTACGAGCAGTACTTC CASSQDSYEQYF
TRBJ1-2 TRBV27 - TRBD1 TGTGCCAGCAGTCCCCCGACAGGGGGCTTGGACTATGGCTACACCTTC CASSPPTGGLDYGYTF
TRBJ1-6 TRBV11-2 - - TGTGCCAGCAGCTTAGACAGGCTTTCACCCCTCCACTTT CASSLDRLSPLHF
TRBJ2-7 TRBV27 - - TGTGCCAGCAGTTTATCGACGACAGTTGGGGCCTACGAGCAGTACTTC CASSLSTTVGAYEQYF
TRBJ2-1 TRBV11-3 - TRBD2 TGTGCCAGCAGCTCCCCAATGCGGGAGGGGATTGGGCAGTTCTTC CASSSPMREGIGQFF
TRBJ1-1 TRBV7-9 - - TGTGCCAGCAGCTCCCCGGACACCCTAAACACTGAAGCTTTCTTT CASSSPDTLNTEAFF
TRBJ2-1 TRBV7-8 - TRBD2 TGTGCCAGCAGCCCCATACTAGCGGGAAACTACAATGAGCAGTTCTTC CASSPILAGNYNEQFF
TRBJ2-3 TRBV27 - - TGTGCCAGCAGTCCGAGCACAGATACGCAGTATTTT CASSPSTDTQYF
TRBJ1-2 TRBV28 - TRBD1 TGTGCCAGCAGGCCGACAGGGGACTTGGGTGGCTACACCTTC CASRPTGDLGGYTF
TRBJ2-3 TRBV10-3 - - TGTGCCATCAAGGGGGGCACAGATACGCAGTATTTT CAIKGGTDTQYF
TRBJ2-3 TRBV5-5 - TRBD2 TGTGCCAGCAGCTTGGAAGCGGGAGGTTCGTATTTT CASSLEAGGSYF
TRBJ2-3 TRBV25-1 - - TGTGCCAGCAGTGACCCACAGGCATCTAGCACAGATACGCAGTATTTT CASSDPQASSTDTQYF
TRBJ2-2 TRBV19 - - TGTGCCACCCGGGAGACTAACACCGGGGAGCTGTTTTTT CATRETNTGELFF
TRBJ1-1 TRBV6-5 - TRBD1 TGTGCCAGCATTCTCGCCGGGACAGGGAACACTGAAGCTTTCTTT CASILAGTGNTEAFF
TRBJ2-3 TRBV2 - TRBD1 TGTGCCAGCAGTGGGTCGGACAGGGGCAAGACAGATACGCAGTATTTT CASSGSDRGKTDTQYF
TRBJ2-7 TRBV6-5 once TRBD1 TGTGCCAGCAGTCTGTGGGACAGGGACCACGAGCAGTACTTC CASSLWDRDHEQYF
TRBJ2-2 TRBV9 once - TGTGCCAGCAGCCTGGCATCGGGGGGCGCGACCGGGGAGCTGTTTTTT CASSLASGGATGELFF
TRBJ1-5 TRBV18 - TRBD1 TGTGCCAGCTCACCAGGGGGACAGGATAGCAATCAGCCCCAGCATTTT CASSPGGQDSNQPQHF
TRBJ2-7 TRBV5-1 - TRBD1 TGCGCCAGCAGCCCAACAGGGGGCTCCTACGAGCAGTACTTC CASSPTGGSYEQYF
TRBJ2-3 TRBV6-2/TRBV6-3 - TRBD1 TGTGCCAGCAGTTACCGTGGACAGGACACAGATACGCAGTATTTT CASSYRGQDTDTQYF
TRBJ2-1 TRBV6-5 - - TGTGCCACCACCCCCCAAACCCGGGACTACAATGAGCAGTTCTTC CATTPQTRDYNEQFF
TRBJ2-1 TRBV29-1 - TRBD1 TGCAGCGCGAGAGCCCAGGGGGCGATCCATGAGCAGTTCTTC CSARAQGAIHEQFF
TRBJ1-2 TRBV7-8 - - TGTGCCAGCAGCTTAGCAGGGGGCTATGGCTACACCTTC CASSLAGGYGYTF
TRBJ2-7 TRBV27 once TRBD2 TGTGCCAGCAGTCCCCGGACTAGCGGGGACTCCTACGAGCAGTACTTC CASSPRTSGDSYEQYF
TRBJ2-1 TRBV28 once TRBD2 TGTGCCAGCGGAGGACTAGCGGAATACAATGAGCAGTTCTTC CASGGLAEYNEQFF
TRBJ2-7 TRBV5-5 - - TGTGCCAGCAGACGGAACCGGGACAACTCCTACGAGCAGTACTTC CASRRNRDNSYEQYF
TRBJ2-7 TRBV3-1/TRBV3-2 - TRBD2 TGTGCCAGCAGCCAAGATTGGTTAGCGGGAGGGTTTTTTTTC CASSQDWLAGGFFF
TRBJ2-4 TRBV7-9 - - TGTGCCAGCAGTCTCCAGGGAGCCAAAAACATTCAGTACTTC CASSLQGAKNIQYF
TRBJ2-3 TRBV9 many - TGTGCCAGCAGCCCCTGGGGAGGCAACACAGATACGCAGTATTTT CASSPWGGNTDTQYF
TRBJ1-4 TRBV2 - - TGTGCCAGCCTCCTGGGGGAGGGCCCAACTAATGAAAAACTGTTTTTT CASLLGEGPTNEKLFF
TRBJ1-5 TRBV7-2 - TRBD1 TGTGCCAGCAGCGTACAGGGGGCGGGTCAGCCCCAGCATTTT CASSVQGAGQPQHF
TRBJ2-3 TRBV11-3 - TRBD2 TGTGCCAGCAGCCCGGGACTAGCGGGAGATACGCAGTATTTT CASSPGLAGDTQYF
TRBJ2-5 TRBV6-1 - TRBD2 TGTGCCAGCAGTGAAGCATGGAGTAGGGGAGGGGAGTCCCAGTACTTC CASSEAWSRGGESQYF
TRBJ2-7 TRBV7-9 - TRBD2 TGTGCCAGCAGCTTAGGGGGGGTTAATAGCGGGAGTACGGAGTACTTC CASSLGGVNSGSTEYF
TRBJ1-1 TRBV3-1/TRBV3-2 - - TGTGCCAGCAGCCGAAGAGCCGGACTAGACACTGAAGCTTTCTTT CASSRRAGLDTEAFF
TRBJ2-7 TRBV6-2/TRBV6-3 - TRBD1 TGTGCCAGCAGCTCGGGACAGGGCCTCTCCTACGAGCAGTACTTC CASSSGQGLSYEQYF
TRBJ1-4 TRBV9 once - TGTGCCAGCAGCGTAGGGGCGCGGGGTGGTAATGAAAAACTGTTTTTT CASSVGARGGNEKLFF
TRBJ1-2 TRBV12-2 - - TGTGCAAGTCACAAGCCGGACAGGGGTTTTGATCGGGGTGGCTACACCTTC CASHKPDRGFDRGGYTF
TRBJ2-7 TRBV6-1 - - TGTGCCAGCAGTGAAGGCCCCGGGGCCTACGAGCAGTACTTC CASSEGPGAYEQYF
TRBJ2-3 TRBV5-1 once - TGCGCCAGCAGCCCGTCGGCGGGGAGTTCAGATACGCAGTATTTT CASSPSAGSSDTQYF
TRBJ1-1 TRBV6-2/TRBV6-3 - TRBD1 TGTGCCAGCAGTCTGACAGGGGCGGACACTGAAGCTTTCTTT CASSLTGADTEAFF
TRBJ1-1 TRBV7-2 - - TGTGCCAGCAGCTTAGCGCGGGGGGTGGGGTACACTGAAGCTTTCTTT CASSLARGVGYTEAFF
TRBJ1-2 TRBV7-9 - - TGTGCCAGCAGCTTTGGACAGAACTATGGCTACACCTTC CASSFGQNYGYTF
TRBJ1-4 TRBV6-5 - TRBD1 TGTGCCAGCAGCCGGACAGGCGGTAATGAAAAACTGTTTTTT CASSRTGGNEKLFF
TRBJ1-6 TRBV3-1/TRBV3-2 once - TGTGCCAGCAGTGGGGCACAGGTCAATTCACCCCTCCACTTT CASSGAQVNSPLHF
TRBJ1-3 TRBV30 - - TGTGCCTGGAGTAGGAGCCGAAGCTCTGGAAACACCATATATTTT CAWSRSRSSGNTIYF
TRBJ2-7 TRBV10-1 - TRBD1 TGCGCCAGCAGTGGGATTGGGGACAGGGGAGCCTACGAGCAGTACTTC CASSGIGDRGAYEQYF
TRBJ1-1 TRBV19 - TRBD1 TGTGCCAGTAATAAGTGGCCCGGGACAGGAGGTACTGAAGCTTTCTTT CASNKWPGTGGTEAFF
TRBJ2-4 TRBV21-1 - - TGTGCCAGCAGCAAATTTGGAACAGGGGATTTGGTCAAAAACATTCAGTACTTC CASSKFGTGDLVKNIQYF
TRBJ1-2 TRBV4-3 few TRBD1 TGCGCCAGCAGCCAAGTAGGGACAGGGGGCTTGATCGATGGCTACACCTTC CASSQVGTGGLIDGYTF
TRBJ1-3 TRBV6-2/TRBV6-3 - - TGTGCCAGCAGTCCCTCGGGGGGCCTCGGAAACACCATATATTTT CASSPSGGLGNTIYF
TRBJ1-4 TRBV5-5 once TRBD1 TGTGCCAGCAGCTTGTTATCACAGGGGGGTGAAAAACTGTTTTTT CASSLLSQGGEKLFF
TRBJ1-1 TRBV4-2 - - TGTGCCAGCAGCCATGTACAGGGTTACCGGACGAACACTGAAGCTTTCTTT CASSHVQGYRTNTEAFF
TRBJ2-7 TRBV3-1/TRBV3-2 - - TGTGCCAGCAGCCAAGATTCCCAGTTACTATACGAGCAGTACTTC CASSQDSQLLYEQYF
TRBJ2-1 TRBV18 - - TGTGCCAGCTCACCACCGGAGAGGGTTGAGCAGTTCTTC CASSPPERVEQFF
TRBJ1-4 TRBV30 - TRBD1 TGTGCTGCAGGGGGCAAAGTCGGACTCCTGGAAAAACTGTTTTTT CAAGGKVGLLEKLFF
TRBJ2-1 TRBV9 - - TGTGCCAGCAGCGTAGCCCTAGCCTCCAATGAGCAGTTCTTC CASSVALASNEQFF